This is a list of T cell receptor beta chains from one sample in a study of technical replicates of blood from a handful of donors. Here immunoSEQ multiplex PCR was the method, and the copy in TCRdb shows in-frame clones only, minus some. The sample carries approximately 87,000 clones, roughly 92% recorded once. Sequenced input: T cells isolated from PBMCs. The source of these receptors is a human donor in good health. Each CDR3 is given with its conserved first and last residue. The order of the fields is V gene, J gene, clone size, D gene, CDR3 protein, CDR3 DNA. D genes are given only for firm matches. Clone size is not always given. Where it is, it says once, few, many or a class for expanded clones.

>TRBV9|TRBJ2-7|NA|NA
CASSVTSSPYEQYF
TGTGCCAGCAGCGTAACGTCTAGCCCCTACGAGCAGTACTTC
>TRBV29-1|TRBJ2-3|NA|NA
CSVLPGVGGTDTQYF
TGCAGCGTCTTGCCAGGGGTTGGTGGCACAGATACGCAGTATTTT
>TRBV7-2|TRBJ1-4|NA|NA
CASSPIWRESEKLFF
TGTGCCAGCAGCCCGATCTGGAGGGAGAGTGAAAAACTGTTTTTT
>TRBV28|TRBJ2-5|NA|NA
CASSQGGRKTQETQYF
TGTGCCAGCTCCCAGGGGGGCAGGAAGACCCAAGAGACCCAGTACTTC
>TRBV5-1|TRBJ2-5|NA|NA
CASSPWVRGSETQYF
TGCGCCAGCAGCCCCTGGGTCCGCGGATCAGAGACCCAGTACTTC
>TRBV27|TRBJ2-5|NA|TRBD1
CASRQRQGAQETQYF
TGTGCCAGCAGACAAAGACAGGGGGCCCAAGAGACCCAGTACTTC
>TRBV28|TRBJ2-1|NA|TRBD2
CASSSRESRNEQFF
TGTGCCAGCAGTTCGCGGGAGTCCCGCAATGAGCAGTTCTTC
>TRBV7-9|TRBJ2-7|NA|NA
CASSRTDVRAYEQYF
TGTGCCAGCAGCCGGACCGACGTCAGGGCCTACGAGCAGTACTTC
>TRBV28|TRBJ1-1|NA|TRBD1
CASSPRQGKAFF
TGTGCCAGCAGTCCCCGACAGGGAAAAGCTTTCTTT
>TRBV6-1|TRBJ2-3|NA|TRBD2
CASSETGGTGTDTQYF
TGTGCCAGCAGTGAAACCGGGGGGACGGGAACAGATACGCAGTATTTT
>TRBV9|TRBJ1-5|NA|TRBD1
CASSEGQGRDQPQHF
TGTGCCAGCAGCGAAGGACAGGGGAGGGATCAGCCCCAGCATTTT
>TRBV9|TRBJ2-7|NA|TRBD2
CASSPRTSGDEQYF
TGTGCCAGCAGCCCTCGGACTAGCGGGGACGAGCAGTACTTC
>TRBV6-1|TRBJ2-7|NA|NA
CASSVRTFTYEQYF
TGTGCCAGCAGTGTCCGGACTTTCACCTACGAGCAGTACTTC
>TRBV27|TRBJ2-5|NA|NA
CASTNRVSDLLGAQETQYF
TGTGCCAGCACTAACAGGGTGAGTGATCTCTTGGGGGCCCAAGAGACCCAGTACTTC
>TRBV5-8|TRBJ1-5|NA|NA
CASSVSARGDQPQHF
TGTGCCAGCAGCGTATCAGCCAGGGGCGATCAGCCCCAGCATTTT
>TRBV7-9|TRBJ2-3|NA|NA
CASSPGIGIDTQYF
TGTGCCAGCAGCCCGGGGATCGGGATAGATACGCAGTATTTT
>TRBV7-6|TRBJ2-3|NA|NA
CASSYLRDADTQYF
TGTGCCAGCAGCTACTTGCGGGACGCAGATACGCAGTATTTT
>TRBV5-1|TRBJ2-7|NA|NA
CASSRGPYEQYF
TGCGCCAGCAGCCGGGGTCCCTACGAGCAGTACTTC
>TRBV18|TRBJ2-3|NA|NA
CASSTQDTDTQYF
TGTGCCAGCTCAACGCAGGACACAGATACGCAGTATTTT
>TRBV7-9|TRBJ2-7|once|TRBD1
CASSLGQGREQYF
TGTGCCAGCAGCTTAGGACAGGGGAGAGAGCAGTACTTC
>TRBV12-5|TRBJ2-2|NA|TRBD1
CASGLVLTGEHTGELFF
TGTGCTAGTGGTTTGGTACTGACAGGGGAACACACCGGGGAGCTGTTTTTT
>TRBV27|TRBJ2-1|NA|TRBD2
CASSNLRAGGTDNEQFF
TGTGCCAGCAGCAATCTGCGAGCGGGGGGAACGGACAATGAGCAGTTCTTC
>TRBV10-3|TRBJ2-7|NA|TRBD2
CAISESQGLAGVSNEQYF
TGTGCCATCAGTGAGTCGCAGGGACTAGCGGGAGTATCCAACGAGCAGTACTTC
>TRBV7-9|TRBJ2-1|NA|TRBD2
CASSSRGGSYNEQFF
TGTGCCAGCAGCTCTCGCGGGGGATCCTACAATGAGCAGTTCTTC
>TRBV15|TRBJ1-5|NA|NA
CATSRPGGNQPQHF
TGTGCCACCAGCAGACCTGGGGGGAATCAGCCCCAGCATTTT